This T cell receptor (beta chain) was obtained from a study of control samples from healthy donors and cancer patients (dated by TCRdb to about 2020). Compared with germline, V lacks 4 bases and J lacks 6 bases; bases without a gene match: 6. The germline V gene yields SGHRS for CDR1 and YFSETQ for CDR2. From the cysteine up to the phenylalanine, the CDR3 has a length of 13 residues. Just CDR3 DNA is preserved here, 39 bases in frame from base 1. A note on this clone: Its antigen remains undetermined. Base qualities are missing; no much larger clone stands one base away.

Libraries were made using the immunoSEQ multiplex PCR assay. In its TCRdb copy, this immuneACCESS table keeps in-frame sequences only and misses some clones. Where compared with another copy, unresolved V genes explain less than half of these, and the others have no known cause. The sample table contains about 40,000 clones; only one count was recorded for more than 85% of them. The top ten clones comprise roughly 3.5% of the sample. This TCR came from a woman in her forties or fifties in good health. Sample: blood. The chain was built from TRBV5-1 and TRBJ1-1, with 7 bases aligning to TRBD1. The CDR3 region reads CASSRDREAEAFF. Read as DNA, the sequence is TGCGCCAGCAGCAGAGACAGGGAGGCTGAAGCTTTCTTT. Full variable domain (CDR3 extended with the reference TRBV5-1 and TRBJ1-1 proteins): KAGVTQTPRYLIKTRGQQVTLSCSPISGHRSVSWYQQTPGQGLQFLFEYFSETQRNKGNFPGRFSGRQFSNSRSEMNVSTLELGDSALYLCASSRDREAEAFFGQGTRLTVV.